This T cell receptor (beta chain) was sequenced for a study of T cells in Graves' hyperthyroidism and ophthalmopathy (dated 2019 in TCRdb). At the level of the whole study: Peripheral blood samples were taken at initial diagnosis, before any treatment was given. To identify TCR V-J signatures that set the groups apart, the researchers used a discovery cohort of 90 to 100 patients, made up of 40 to 45 with Graves' ophthalmopathy and approximately 57 with stable Graves' hyperthyroidism. Prospective prediction of ophthalmopathy was tested in an independent validation cohort of 18 to 20 hyperthyroidism patients and some 17 patients who later progressed to ophthalmopathy. The 100 or so discovery patients were randomly divided into training and test sets at a 7:3 ratio. In addition, the study compared T-cell repertoires in thyroid tissue and in blood from roughly six Graves' hyperthyroidism patients. After sampling, hyperthyroidism patients received methimazole starting at 30 mg daily, and ophthalmopathy patients received high-dose intravenous methylprednisolone. The paper reports TCR Vbeta CDR3 sequencing of some 140 peripheral blood samples: approximately 41 ophthalmopathy, approximately 74 hyperthyroidism and 17 progressor patients.

The TCR beta CDR3 regions were amplified from the RNA transcripts. The first round of RT-PCR for the TCR CDR3 was performed with the HTBI primer set and the Qiagen OneStep RT-PCR kit. A second multiplex PCR round built the libraries, followed by size selection and purification. Sequencing of the libraries was done on an Illumina HiSeq2000 using paired-end 100 bp reads. The authors' analysis ran thus. SOAPnuke was used to process the raw data, removing reads that contained adapters or uncalled bases, had a mean Phred below 15, or lacked an exact match to the constant primer or identifier. High-quality paired reads were merged using COPE v1.2.5, and each unique nucleotide sequence was defined as a clonotype. MiTCR v1.1 was used to align the clonotypes against IMGT TRBV, TRBD and TRBJ reference segments. The analysis included only V-J combinations with a frequency above 0.0001, which together covered roughly 99% of the repertoires. A TCS score was defined as the ratio of F50 (clonal expansion) to E x V (chaos), with BLOSUM62-based TCRdist applied between CDR3 peptides within each V-J. Welch's t-statistics and random forest reduced 500 to 550 V-J features to fewer than 15, which were used in a naive Bayes classifier (R e1071). Thyroid-blood repertoire similarity was quantified with the Morisita-Horn index. Clones were called with MiXCR by TCRdb after fastp trimmed the public reads at Q25, and only in-frame beta chains were retained. CDR3 protein duplicates are merged, each entry listing the most common genes and DNA. It is TCRdb's table, rather than the study itself, that gives the V and J calls and clone size. The sample table holds hundreds of thousands of distinct CDR3 sequences, of which about 14% were seen once. Around 4% of the sample goes to the ten largest clones.

From cysteine to phenylalanine, the CDR3 is 15 amino acids long. Only the CDR3 DNA stays, 45 bases, in frame from base 1. At the junction V is shortened by 4 bases and J by 3 bases, with 16 bases in between. The CDR1 and CDR2 encoded by the germline V gene (reference sequence) are LGHDT and YNNKEL. The sample holds one count of this clonotype. Its specific antigen is unknown. No per-base quality is available; no much larger clone lies one base away. On its own, one read is weak support. Ophthalmopathy patients had moderately to severely active disease, with a Clinical Activity Score of 3 or more, a NOSPECS grade of 4 or more, and a disease duration of less than 3 months. Any patient with an uncontrolled infection, another autoimmune disease, pregnancy or lactation was excluded. Diagnoses were based on clinical symptoms, serum thyroxine and TRAb, thyroid ultrasound and orbital computed tomography. PBMCs were separated from roughly 10 ml of fresh peripheral blood using Ficoll-Paque density gradient centrifugation. Total RNA was extracted using Trizol reagent, and RNA quality was assessed on an Agilent 2100 Bioanalyzer.

Overall study outcomes, separate from this receptor: A 13 V-J signature model separated ophthalmopathy from stable hyperthyroidism, with approximately 86% sensitivity and 81.08% specificity in cross-validation and 80%/75% in testing. In validation, the model predicted progression to ophthalmopathy a median of about 6.5 months before onset, with over 55% sensitivity and about 75% specificity. Most expanded thyroid clonotypes (frequency above 0.001) were also detected in blood, suggesting blood repertoires may reflect thyroid immune responses. No statistical method was used to fix the sample size in advance, and group allocation was not hidden from the investigators.

What was sequenced was blood. The clonotype comes from a woman aged 35 to 49 with Graves' ophthalmopathy. The chain couples TRBV3-1 to TRBJ2-7, with TRBD1 as a weak D call on 6 bases. The bases are TGTGCCAGCAGCCCCGGACAGCTTTCCCGCTACGAGCAGTACTTC. It specifies CASSPGQLSRYEQYF.